A single T cell receptor (beta chain) is shown here with its context. Its specificity is not known. The extraction recovered at least 6 micrograms of total RNA per sample. A J-beta primer mix and a sample-barcoded 5' primer were used in a second PCR of roughly 6 to 11 cycles. TCRdb ran MiXCR on the 5' RACE reads and lists one entry per CDR3 protein. The data contain around 1.5 million distinct CDR3 sequences, about 43% of them singletons. This specimen comes from a study of blood T cells in healthy people across ages. Findings of the study overall: The long-lived group displayed more naive CD4+ cells, plus higher diversity, than the aged donors did.

The TCR originated in a woman aged 18-30 years in good health. The sequencing input was blood.

Here the CDR3 DNA reads TGTGCCAGCCGAAAAGGGGTAGCCAAAAACATTCAGTACTTC. As protein: CASRKGVAKNIQYF. The V call is TRBV12-3 or TRBV12-4, the J call TRBJ2-4, with a weak D call TRBD1 (5 bases). Trimming took off 8 bases at V and 0 bases at J, with 11 bases between the two ends. The CDR3 is 14 amino acids.